This is a list of T cell receptor beta chains from one sample in a study of CD8+ T cells in alopecia areata. The data were produced by immunoSEQ multiplex PCR, yet TCRdb's version contains in-frame clones alone and is incomplete. The table has about 180,000 clones, around 71% seen once. The sequencing here drew on CD8+ T cells sorted from blood, taken at week 0. The receptors were sampled from a human donor with alopecia areata. Both conserved end residues are part of each CDR3. A D gene is named only where the DNA matches it firmly. Size tells how often a clone was seen (once, few, many) or the class of an expanded clone, and some rows leave it out.

d_call: NA; j_call: TRBJ1-6; v_call: TRBV6-5; clone_size: NA; cdr3_nt: TGTGCCAGCAGCTCGGGAGTTTATAATTCACCCCTCCACTTT; cdr3_aa: CASSSGVYNSPLHF
d_call: NA; j_call: TRBJ2-1; v_call: TRBV6-5; clone_size: NA; cdr3_nt: TGTGCCAGTGAGCAGGGGGGCCCCTACAATGAGCAGTTCTTC; cdr3_aa: CASEQGGPYNEQFF
d_call: NA; j_call: TRBJ1-3; v_call: TRBV7-8; clone_size: NA; cdr3_nt: TGTGCCAGCAGCTCGGTCTCTGGAAACACCATATATTTT; cdr3_aa: CASSSVSGNTIYF
d_call: NA; j_call: TRBJ2-7; v_call: TRBV7-9; clone_size: NA; cdr3_nt: TGTGCCAGCAGCTCCGACTGGGGGGCAAGCTCCTACGAGCAGTACTTC; cdr3_aa: CASSSDWGASSYEQYF
d_call: NA; j_call: TRBJ1-2; v_call: TRBV4-1; clone_size: few; cdr3_nt: TGCGCCAGCAGCCCAATACAGGACGGGAACTATGGCTACACCTTC; cdr3_aa: CASSPIQDGNYGYTF
d_call: NA; j_call: TRBJ1-5; v_call: TRBV7-9; clone_size: NA; cdr3_nt: TGTGCCAGCAGCGCAAGTAATCAGCCCCAGCATTTT; cdr3_aa: CASSASNQPQHF
d_call: NA; j_call: TRBJ1-2; v_call: TRBV29-1; clone_size: NA; cdr3_nt: TGCAGCGTCCCAGCCTTCGGTGGCTACACCTTC; cdr3_aa: CSVPAFGGYTF
d_call: NA; j_call: TRBJ2-2; v_call: TRBV6-5; clone_size: NA; cdr3_nt: TGTGCCAGCAGAATTCGTACCGGGGAGCTGTTTTTT; cdr3_aa: CASRIRTGELFF
d_call: NA; j_call: TRBJ1-5; v_call: TRBV7-9; clone_size: NA; cdr3_nt: TGTGCCAGCAGCTTAGGAGGGGGTCAGCCCCAGCATTTT; cdr3_aa: CASSLGGGQPQHF
d_call: NA; j_call: TRBJ1-1; v_call: TRBV7-9; clone_size: NA; cdr3_nt: TGTGCCAGCAGCTCCGCCGGGAACACTGAAGCTTTCTTT; cdr3_aa: CASSSAGNTEAFF